This T cell receptor (beta chain) emerged from a study of identical twins. From germline, CDR1 is LGHNA and CDR2 YSLEER. V was trimmed by 1 base and J by 0 bases, leaving 12 bases between them. The CDR3 is made up of 17 amino acids. Using its own MiXCR run on the 5' RACE reads, TCRdb lists one record per CDR3 protein. This repertoire shows hundreds of thousands of distinct CDR3 sequences, roughly 6% found once; its top ten account for 1.5% to 2%. The sequence came from a man younger than 30 in good health. The sequenced material came from naive T cells sorted from blood. The rearrangement uses TRBV4-3 and TRBJ2-2, with D possibly called TRBD1 or TRBD2 (6 bases each). CDR3 nucleotides: TGCGCCAGCAGCCAAGTTTTCGGGGGCCCGAACACCGGGGAGCTGTTTTTT. Translating gives CASSQVFGGPNTGELFF.